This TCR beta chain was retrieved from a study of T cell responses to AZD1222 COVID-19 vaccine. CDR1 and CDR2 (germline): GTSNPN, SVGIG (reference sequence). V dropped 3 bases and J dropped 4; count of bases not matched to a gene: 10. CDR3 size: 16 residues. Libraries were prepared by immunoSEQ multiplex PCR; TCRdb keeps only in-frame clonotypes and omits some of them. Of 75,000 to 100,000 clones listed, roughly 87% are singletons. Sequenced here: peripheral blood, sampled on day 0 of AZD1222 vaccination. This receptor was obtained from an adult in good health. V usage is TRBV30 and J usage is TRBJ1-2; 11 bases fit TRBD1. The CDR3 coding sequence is TGTGCCTGGAGGAAGATGGGGACAGGGGGGCCCTATGGCTACACCTTC. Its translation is CAWRKMGTGGPYGYTF.